This T cell receptor beta chain was captured by sequencing in a study of T-cell reconstitution after alpha-beta-depleted transplantation in children. Study-wide points: Certain patients had high TCRbeta diversity at day 60, and it came from recipient T cells and thymic progenitors that survived. About two months after transplant, alpha-beta T cells reportedly came from several hundred expanded graft clones. T-cell counts and diversity at one year post-transplant came mainly from newly produced T cells.

A library of TCRbeta sequences, prepared with unique molecular identifiers, was generated. TCRdb ran MiXCR on the PCR reads and lists one entry per CDR3 protein. The data contain about 60,000 distinct CDR3 sequences, approximately 46% of them singletons. This clonotype appeared a few times. Antigen specificity is unknown. Germline V lookup: CDR1 SQVTM, CDR2 ANQGSEA. This CDR3 has 11 residues. This chain connects TRBV29-1 to TRBJ2-7, with D possibly matching TRBD1 (5 bases). This receptor was identified in a male patient younger than 18 who had a stem cell transplant for acute lymphoblastic leukemia, so the T cells may come from the graft donor. The starting material was PBMCs, mostly from graft donor cells, obtained 360 days after TCRalphabeta/CD19-depleted stem cell transplant. CDR3 bases: TGCACCATAACTCAGGGCAACGAGCAGTACTTC. This gives the protein CTITQGNEQYF.